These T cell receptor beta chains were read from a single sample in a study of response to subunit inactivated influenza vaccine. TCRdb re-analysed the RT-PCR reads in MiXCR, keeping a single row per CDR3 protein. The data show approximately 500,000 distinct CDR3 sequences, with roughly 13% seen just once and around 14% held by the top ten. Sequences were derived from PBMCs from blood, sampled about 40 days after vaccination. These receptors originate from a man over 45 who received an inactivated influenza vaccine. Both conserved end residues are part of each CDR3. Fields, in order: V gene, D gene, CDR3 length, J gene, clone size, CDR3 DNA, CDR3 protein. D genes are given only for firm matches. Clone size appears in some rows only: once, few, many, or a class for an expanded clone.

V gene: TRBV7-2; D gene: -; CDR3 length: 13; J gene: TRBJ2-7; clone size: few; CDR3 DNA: TGTGCCAGCAGCTTAGCGCCGGGGGACGAGCAGTACTTC; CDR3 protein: CASSLAPGDEQYF
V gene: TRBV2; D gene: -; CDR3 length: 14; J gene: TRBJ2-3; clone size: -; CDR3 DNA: TGTGCCAGCAGTACACTATGGGGCACAGATACGCAGTATTTT; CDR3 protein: CASSTLWGTDTQYF
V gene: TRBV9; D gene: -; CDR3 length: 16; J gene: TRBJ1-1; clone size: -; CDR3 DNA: TGTGCCAGCAGCGGGAGAGTCGGGGGGCGTTGGACTGAAGCTTTCTTT; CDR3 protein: CASSGRVGGRWTEAFF
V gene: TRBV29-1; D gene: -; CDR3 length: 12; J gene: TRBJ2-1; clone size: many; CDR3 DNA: TGCAGCGTTGCACAGACTAGCAATGAGCAGTTCTTC; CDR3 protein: CSVAQTSNEQFF
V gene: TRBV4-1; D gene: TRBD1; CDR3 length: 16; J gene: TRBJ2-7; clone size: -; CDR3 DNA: TGCGCCAGCAGCGATCCCGGGACAGGGAACTCCTACGAGCAGTACTTC; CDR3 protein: CASSDPGTGNSYEQYF
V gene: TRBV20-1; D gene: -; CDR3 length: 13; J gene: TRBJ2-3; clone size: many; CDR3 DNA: TGCAGTGCTCCCGCCCAACTGGCGGGTACGCAGTATTTT; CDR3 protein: CSAPAQLAGTQYF
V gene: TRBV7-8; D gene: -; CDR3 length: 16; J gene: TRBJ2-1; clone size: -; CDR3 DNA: TGTGCCAGCAGCTCCGCCCCCGGCAGGTCCTTCAATGAGCAGTTCTTC; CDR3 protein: CASSSAPGRSFNEQFF
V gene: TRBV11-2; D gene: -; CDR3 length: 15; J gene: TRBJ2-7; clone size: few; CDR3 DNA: TGTGCCAGCAGCTCACATACCACAGGAACCTACGAGCAGTACTTC; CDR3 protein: CASSSHTTGTYEQYF
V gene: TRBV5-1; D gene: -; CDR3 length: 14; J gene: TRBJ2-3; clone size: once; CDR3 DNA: TGCGCCAGCAGCTTCTCACGCCCTGGGGATACGCAGTATTTT; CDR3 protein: CASSFSRPGDTQYF
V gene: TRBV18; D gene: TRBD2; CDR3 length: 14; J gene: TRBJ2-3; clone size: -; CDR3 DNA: TGTGCCAGCTCACCCAGCGGGAGGGCAGATACGCAGTATTTT; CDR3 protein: CASSPSGRADTQYF
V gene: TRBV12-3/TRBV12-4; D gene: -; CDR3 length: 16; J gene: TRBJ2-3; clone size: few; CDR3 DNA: TGTGCCAGCAGTCCCCTAGTGGGGGGGGCCCCAGATACGCAGTATTTT; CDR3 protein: CASSPLVGGAPDTQYF
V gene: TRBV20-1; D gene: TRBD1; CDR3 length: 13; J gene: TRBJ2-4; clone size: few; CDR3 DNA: TGCAGTGCAGATGGGACAGTAAAAAACATTCAGTACTTC; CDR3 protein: CSADGTVKNIQYF
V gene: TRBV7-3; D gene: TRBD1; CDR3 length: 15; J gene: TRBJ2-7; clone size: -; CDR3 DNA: TGTGCCAGCAGCCCCGAAGGGGGCGCTATAAACGAGCAGTACTTC; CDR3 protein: CASSPEGGAINEQYF
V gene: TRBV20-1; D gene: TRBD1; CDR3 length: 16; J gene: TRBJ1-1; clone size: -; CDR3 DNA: TGCAGTGCTAGATCCCCGTCCGGGACAGGGGAAACTGAAGCTTTCTTT; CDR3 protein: CSARSPSGTGETEAFF
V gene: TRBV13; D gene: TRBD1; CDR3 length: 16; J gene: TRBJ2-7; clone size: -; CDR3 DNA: TGTGCCAGCAGCGCCGAACCCGGGACAGGTCTCTACGAGCAGTACTTC; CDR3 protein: CASSAEPGTGLYEQYF
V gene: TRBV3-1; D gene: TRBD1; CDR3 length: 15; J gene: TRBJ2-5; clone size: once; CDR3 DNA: TGTGCCAGCAGCCAGGGGACAGGGGGCGCGGAGACCCAGTACTTC; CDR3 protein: CASSQGTGGAETQYF
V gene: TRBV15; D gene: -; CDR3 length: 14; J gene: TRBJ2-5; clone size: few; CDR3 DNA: TGTGCCACCAGCAGAGCCCCCAGAGGGGAGACCCAGTACTTC; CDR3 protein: CATSRAPRGETQYF
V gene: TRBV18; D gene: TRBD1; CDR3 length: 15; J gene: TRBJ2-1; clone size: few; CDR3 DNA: TGTGCCAGCTCACCAAGGGACAGGGAATACAATGAGCAGTTCTTC; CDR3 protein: CASSPRDREYNEQFF
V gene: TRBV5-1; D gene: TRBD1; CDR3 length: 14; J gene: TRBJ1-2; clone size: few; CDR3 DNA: TGCGCCAGCAGCCCGGGACAGGGGAAAGGTGGCTACACCTTC; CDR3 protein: CASSPGQGKGGYTF
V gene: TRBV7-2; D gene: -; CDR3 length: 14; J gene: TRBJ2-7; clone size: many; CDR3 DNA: TGTGCCAGCAGCTTAAATATGGGTACATACGAGCAGTACTTC; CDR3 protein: CASSLNMGTYEQYF
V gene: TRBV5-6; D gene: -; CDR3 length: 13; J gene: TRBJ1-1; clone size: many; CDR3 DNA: TGTGCCAGCAGCGCGCGCGTTAACTTTGAAGCTTTCTTT; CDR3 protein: CASSARVNFEAFF
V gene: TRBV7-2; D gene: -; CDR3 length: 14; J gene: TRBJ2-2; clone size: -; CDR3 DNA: TGTGCCAGCAGCCCCGCCGGCCCCACCGGGGAGCTGTTTTTT; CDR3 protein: CASSPAGPTGELFF
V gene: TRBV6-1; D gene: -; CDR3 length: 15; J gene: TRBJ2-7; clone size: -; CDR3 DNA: TGTGCCAGCGGTACGCTATACACGAGCTCCTACGAGCAGTACTTC; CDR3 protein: CASGTLYTSSYEQYF
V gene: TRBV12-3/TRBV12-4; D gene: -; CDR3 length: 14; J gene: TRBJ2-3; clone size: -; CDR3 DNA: TGTGCCAGCAGCCGGGACACATTCACAGATACGCAGTATTTT; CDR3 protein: CASSRDTFTDTQYF